Sequencing of this TCR beta chain was carried out in a study of T cells in localized non-small cell lung cancer. The CDR3 runs 15 residues. Trimming at V came to 3 bases and at J to 5 bases, leaving 6 bases not matched to a gene. Germline V gene lookup returns CDR1 LGHNA and CDR2 YSLEER. Here immunoSEQ multiplex PCR was the method, and the copy in TCRdb shows in-frame clones only, minus some. The sample records approximately 11,000 clones, around nine tenths being singletons. The sample was peripheral blood, taken before any cancer treatment. V and J are TRBV4-3 and TRBJ2-7; TRBD1 matches 11 bases. This receptor was obtained from a male donor at least 60 years old with stage III lung adenocarcinoma. Here the CDR3 DNA reads TGCGCCAGCAGCCAGGCCGGGACAGGGGGAGACGAGCAGTACTTC. Protein: CASSQAGTGGDEQYF.